This TCR beta chain was found in a study of blood T cells in healthy people across ages. CDR3 size: 16 residues. V lost 0 bases and J lost 6; bases outside the gene matches: 7. Looked up from germline, CDR1 is SGHTA and CDR2 is FQGNSA. With a J-beta primer mix and a sample-barcoded 5' primer, a second PCR ran about 7 to 12 cycles. TCRdb redid the calling of the 5' RACE reads with MiXCR, one entry per CDR3 protein. The sample yields fewer than 1.5 million distinct CDR3 sequences, 42% seen once. The sample was blood. This TCR was sampled from a woman between 18 and 30 years old in good health. This chain links TRBV7-2 with TRBJ2-1; 8 bases are shared with TRBD1. The chain's CDR3 is CASSLAGQGLFNEQFF. The CDR3 DNA follows: TGTGCCAGCAGCTTAGCTGGACAGGGATTATTCAATGAGCAGTTCTTC. Using reference TRBV7-2 and TRBJ2-1 for the parts outside the CDR3, the full variable domain is GAGVSQSPSNKVTEKGKDVELRCDPISGHTALYWYRQSLGQGLEFLIYFQGNSAPDKSGLPSDRFSAERTGGSVSTLTIQRTQQEDSAVYLCASSLAGQGLFNEQFFGPGTRLTVL.